This T cell receptor (beta chain) was identified in a study of cytomegalovirus exposure and HLA in healthy donors. The CDR3 is 15 residues long. The germline gives CDR1 SGDLS, CDR2 YYNGEE. V lost 4 bases and J 4 bases, leaving 17 bases between the germline ends. 13 Jbeta primers and 60 Vbeta primers were used for the PCR. Only in-frame clones appear in the TCRdb table, and some are missing; sequencing was by immunoSEQ multiplex PCR. Seen here are about 160,000 clones, 65% to 85% observed once, and the top ten hold about 1.3%. Sequencing input: PBMCs. This sequence joins TRBV9 and TRBJ1-1, with a tentative D call TRBD1 (6 bases). This receptor was identified in a man aged 60-69 years in good health and CMV-seronegative. The CDR3 sequence is CASSIRGGTGTEAFF. CDR3 coding DNA: TGTGCCAGCAGCATAAGGGGGGGCACGGGCACTGAAGCTTTCTTT.